One T cell receptor (beta chain) is described in this entry. What it binds is unknown. The CDR3 has 13 residues. The germline CDR1 and CDR2 sequences are SGHNT and YYREEE (reference sequence). Trimming left V 5 bases short and J 3 bases short, with 11 bases between. Positively selected for CCR7, the CD45RO-negative cells used as naive CD8 cells excluded terminally differentiated effector memory CD45RA+ cells. This sample stems from a study of shared clonotypes between healthy human individuals. Whole-study findings and limits: Sample collection involved blood only; tissue repertoires are likely different. At large depth, rarefaction still showed sorted-subset sequencing to be incomplete.

Per the original methods: Filtering differed since immunoSEQ provided only junctions, with no quality scores. Profiling relied on immunoSEQ multiplex PCR, and the TCRdb table lists in-frame clones only, not all of them. That table gives V, J and clone size, and the DNA gave D and trimming. The sample includes millions of clones, about 94% of them seen just once. V and J are TRBV5-4 and TRBJ1-1; D possibly corresponds to TRBD1 (5 bases). The sample comprised naive CD8+ T cells sorted from blood. This TCR was sampled from a young man in good health. The CDR3 protein is CASSSGPHTEAFF. The CDR3 nucleotides read TGTGCCAGCAGTTCGGGACCACACACTGAAGCTTTCTTT.